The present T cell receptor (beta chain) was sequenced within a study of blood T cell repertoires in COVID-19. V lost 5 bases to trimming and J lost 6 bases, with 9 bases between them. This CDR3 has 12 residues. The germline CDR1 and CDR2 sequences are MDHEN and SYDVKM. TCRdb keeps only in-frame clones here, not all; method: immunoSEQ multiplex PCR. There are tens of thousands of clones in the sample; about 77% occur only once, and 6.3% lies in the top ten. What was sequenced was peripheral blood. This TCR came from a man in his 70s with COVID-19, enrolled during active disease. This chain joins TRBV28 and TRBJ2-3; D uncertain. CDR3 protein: CASSPPRDTQYF. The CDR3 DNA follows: TGTGCCAGCAGTCCGCCCCGGGATACGCAGTATTTT. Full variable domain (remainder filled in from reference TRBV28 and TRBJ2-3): DVKVTQSSRYLVKRTGEKVFLECVQDMDHENMFWYRQDPGLGLRLIYFSYDVKMKEKGDIPEGYSVSREKKERFSLILESASTNQTSMYLCASSPPRDTQYFGPGTRLTVL.